The clone carrying this TCR beta chain was recorded once. The antigen remains undetermined. A mixed TRB-A/B primer pool amplified rearranged TRB by multiplex touch-down PCR. TCRdb used MiXCR to reprocess the multiplex PCR reads, holding one entry per CDR3 protein. The repertoire holds about 8,700 distinct CDR3 sequences, with nearly 55% as singletons. This specimen comes from a study of T cell repertoires in aging, cancer and after chemotherapy. Whole-study results and caveats: Untreated cancer patients had significantly lower blood TCR diversity than age-matched healthy donors. Loss of evenness, beyond lost richness, contributed to age-related TCR diversity decline in cancer patients.

The template was genomic DNA from peripheral blood, not RNA. The J segment lost 3 bases and the V segment lost 2 bases, leaving 0 bases of the junction unmatched. Germline V gene lookup returns CDR1 MNHEY and CDR2 SMNVEV (reference sequence). The CDR3 has 13 amino acids. Source material: blood. The rearrangement links TRBV27 to TRBJ2-7, with 8 positions matching TRBD1. The clonotype originates from a human donor in good health. This CDR3 is CASSLGTGYEQYF. As DNA, the CDR3 is TGTGCCAGCAGTTTAGGGACAGGCTACGAGCAGTACTTC.